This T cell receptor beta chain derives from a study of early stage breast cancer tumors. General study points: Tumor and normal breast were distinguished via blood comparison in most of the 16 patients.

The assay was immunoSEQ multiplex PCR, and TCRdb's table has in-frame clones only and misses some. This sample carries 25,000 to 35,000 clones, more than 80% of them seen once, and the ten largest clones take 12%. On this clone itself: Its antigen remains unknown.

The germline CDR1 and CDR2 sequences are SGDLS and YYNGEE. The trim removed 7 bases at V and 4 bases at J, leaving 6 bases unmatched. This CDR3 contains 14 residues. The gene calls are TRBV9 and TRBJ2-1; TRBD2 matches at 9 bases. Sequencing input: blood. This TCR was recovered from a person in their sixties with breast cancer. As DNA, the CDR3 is TGTGCCAGCGGGAGCGGGAGGCCTTACAATGAGCAGTTCTTC. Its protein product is CASGSGRPYNEQFF. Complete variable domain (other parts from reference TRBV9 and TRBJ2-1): DSGVTQTPKHLITATGQRVTLRCSPRSGDLSVYWYQQSLDQGLQFLIQYYNGEERAKGNILERFSAQQFPDLHSELNLSSLELGDSALYFCASGSGRPYNEQFFGPGTRLTVL.